Shown below are 31 T cell receptor beta chains from a single sample sequenced in a study of T cell responses to AZD1222 COVID-19 vaccine. TCRdb keeps only in-frame clones here, not all; method: immunoSEQ multiplex PCR. The sample includes 91,000 or so clones, around nine tenths of them seen just once. Sample: peripheral blood, taken 28 days after the second AZD1222 dose. These receptors originate from an adult who received the AZD1222 COVID-19 vaccine.

The chain combines TRBV6-6 with TRBJ2-1; 7 bases align to TRBD1. The CDR3 totals 13 residues. CDR1 is MNHNY and CDR2 is SVGAGI in the germline V gene (reference sequence). Trimming cost V 6 bases and J 6 bases; bases outside gene matches: 5. The CDR3 coding sequence is TGTGCCAGCAGACAGGGACAGATCAATGAGCAGTTCTTC. This gives the protein CASRQGQINEQFF.

The J gene is TRBJ2-7, the V gene TRBV14, with D possibly matching TRBD1 (6 bases). CDR3 length: 14 amino acids. The V gene's germline CDR1 is SGHDN and CDR2 FVKESK. V lost 3 bases, J lost 1 base, and 10 bases lay in between. CDR3 nucleotides: TGTGCCAGCAGCCAGAGAGGGGGTTCCTACGAGCAGTACTTC. This encodes CASSQRGGSYEQYF.

This chain links TRBV7-9 with TRBJ1-1; D call uncertain. Trimming pared 1 base from V and 0 bases from J, leaving 9 bases between. Germline V CDR1 and CDR2: SEHNR, FQNEAQ (reference sequence). This CDR3 spans 15 amino acids. The chain's CDR3 is CASSLDEGMNTEAFF. The CDR3 DNA follows: TGTGCCAGCAGCTTAGATGAGGGAATGAACACTGAAGCTTTCTTT.

This sequence joins TRBV18 and TRBJ1-2; 9 bases match TRBD1. Germline V gene sequence: CDR1 KGHSH, CDR2 LQKENI. The trim removed 5 bases at V and 3 bases at J, leaving 7 bases unmatched. CDR3 length: 15 amino acids. Here the CDR3 DNA reads TGTGCCAGCTCATGGGACAGGGAAATTTACTATGGCTACACCTTC. Translating gives CASSWDREIYYGYTF.

The chain employs TRBV19 and TRBJ1-5, with TRBD1 as a possible D gene (5 bases). Looked up from germline, CDR1 is LNHDA and CDR2 is SQIVND (reference sequence). Trimming pared 4 bases from V and 0 bases from J, leaving 10 bases between. The CDR3 is made up of 15 amino acids. Written as DNA, the CDR3 is TGTGCCAGTAGTACCGAGGGGATTAGCAATCAGCCCCAGCATTTT. It encodes CASSTEGISNQPQHF.

The chain joins TRBV11-2 to TRBJ2-2, with 10 bases identical to TRBD1. Trimming at V came to 5 bases and at J to 7 bases, leaving 7 bases not matched to a gene. Germline V gene data show CDR1 as SGHAT and CDR2 as FQNNGV. CDR3 length: 15 residues. CDR3 sequence (DNA): TGTGCCAGCAGCCCGAGACAGGGGGCTATCGGGGAGCTGTTTTTT. It yields the protein CASSPRQGAIGELFF.

This chain connects TRBV2 to TRBJ1-5; D possibly corresponds to TRBD1 (5 bases). The germline V and J ends were trimmed by 7 bases and 2 bases, with 12 bases remaining between them. Germline CDR1 reads SNHLY; CDR2 reads FYNNEI. The CDR3 sequence is 14 residues long. In DNA form, the CDR3 reads TGTGCCAGCAAAAGGGGATTAGGCAATCAGCCCCAGCATTTT. Its translation is CASKRGLGNQPQHF.

The sample holds one count of this clone. The chain uses TRBV14 and TRBJ1-4; D uncertain. The CDR3 runs 13 residues. The V and J ends lost 2 bases and 8 bases respectively, with 9 bases between them. The germline gives CDR1 SGHDN, CDR2 FVKESK. CDR3 sequence: CASSQYQREKLFF. For the CDR3, the DNA is TGTGCCAGCAGCCAATACCAGCGGGAAAAACTGTTTTTT.

CDR3 in DNA: TGCGCCAGCAGCTTGGCTGGGACAGGGAATGAGCAGTTCTTC. Its protein product is CASSLAGTGNEQFF. The V gene is TRBV5-1, the J gene TRBJ2-1; 9 bases map to TRBD1. This CDR3 spans 14 amino acids. V gave up 0 bases and J gave up 7 bases; unmatched junction bases: 2. The germline V gene encodes CDR1 SGHRS and CDR2 YFSETQ. The full variable domain, in which reference TRBV5-1 and TRBJ2-1 provide the parts outside the CDR3, is KAGVTQTPRYLIKTRGQQVTLSCSPISGHRSVSWYQQTPGQGLQFLFEYFSETQRNKGNFPGRFSGRQFSNSRSEMNVSTLELGDSALYLCASSLAGTGNEQFFGPGTRLTVL.

This chain links TRBV9 with TRBJ2-1; D not resolved. Germline CDR1 is SGDLS and CDR2 is YYNGEE. This CDR3 contains 11 residues. The ends were cut back, 0 bases at V and 12 bases at J, with 7 bases in the middle. The CDR3: CASSVGSVQFF. In DNA form, the CDR3 reads TGTGCCAGCAGCGTAGGCTCGGTGCAGTTCTTC.

CDR3 in amino acids: CASSSQGPGYNSPLHF. CDR3 nucleotides: TGTGCCAGCAGCTCACAGGGGCCGGGCTATAATTCACCCCTCCACTTT. This sequence joins TRBV7-3 and TRBJ1-6, with TRBD1 matching over 7 bases. Germline V gives CDR1 SGHTA, CDR2 FQGTGA. V shed 4 bases, J shed 3 bases, and the junction held 6 bases outside the gene matches. The CDR3 has 16 residues.

The rearrangement joins TRBV19 to TRBJ1-3; D perhaps matches TRBD1 (6 bases). CDR3 length: 15 amino acids. Trimming stripped 6 bases from V and 2 bases from J, with 14 bases between. Germline V gene data show CDR1 as LNHDA and CDR2 as SQIVND (reference sequence). The CDR3 nucleotides are TGTGCCAGTAGCCCTCTGGGGGGGCCTGGAAACACCATATATTTT. It encodes CASSPLGGPGNTIYF.

The gene calls are TRBV2 and TRBJ2-7, with no clear D. Trimming removed 7 bases at V and 0 bases at J, with 13 bases between. The CDR3 runs to 14 residues. Germline lookup yields CDR1 SNHLY and CDR2 FYNNEI. This CDR3 reads CASTRRWSSYEQYF. The CDR3 DNA sequence: TGTGCCAGCACCCGAAGATGGTCCTCCTACGAGCAGTACTTC.

The chain carries TRBV6-6 and TRBJ1-5; the match to TRBD1 covers 8 bases. Germline V CDR1 and CDR2: MNHNY, SVGAGI (reference sequence). The CDR3 loop spans 16 amino acids. V gave up 2 bases and J gave up 9 bases; unmatched junction bases: 12. DNA of the CDR3: TGTGCCAGCAGTTACGCCGGGACAGGCGGGAATTGGCCCCAGCATTTT. This translates into CASSYAGTGGNWPQHF.

J is TRBJ1-6 and V is TRBV5-6; D remains unclear. CDR3 length equals 12 residues. CDR1 is SGHDT and CDR2 is YYEEEE in the germline V gene. V dropped 0 bases and J dropped 9 bases, with 4 bases sitting between them. CDR3 sequence: CASSLGSSPLHF. CDR3 nucleotides: TGTGCCAGCAGCTTGGGTAGTTCACCCCTCCACTTT.

V usage is TRBV27 and J usage is TRBJ2-7, with TRBD1 matching 8 bases. V trimming: 0 bases; J trimming: 3 bases; junction bases outside the gene matches: 13. The CDR3 has 18 residues. The V gene's germline CDR1 is MNHEY and CDR2 SMNVEV (reference sequence). This CDR3 reads CASSLSATGASLNYEQYF. DNA of the CDR3: TGTGCCAGCAGTTTATCAGCGACAGGGGCATCCCTTAACTACGAGCAGTACTTC.

The rearrangement uses TRBV7-2 and TRBJ1-2, with TRBD1 identical over 7 bases. Germline CDR1 reads SGHTA; CDR2 reads FQGNSA. The length of the CDR3 is 15 residues. Trimming cost V 1 base and J 4 bases; bases outside gene matches: 6. CDR3 DNA sequence: TGTGCCAGCAGCTTAGGGTCTGGACAGGCCTATGGCTACACCTTC. Translated, it gives CASSLGSGQAYGYTF. The variable domain in full, with the rest retrieved from reference TRBV7-2 and TRBJ1-2, is GAGVSQSPSNKVTEKGKDVELRCDPISGHTALYWYRQSLGQGLEFLIYFQGNSAPDKSGLPSDRFSAERTGGSVSTLTIQRTQQEDSAVYLCASSLGSGQAYGYTFGSGTRLTVV.

The chain carries TRBV7-9 and TRBJ1-3, with 8 bases lining up with TRBD1. V shed 5 bases and J 5 bases; nucleotides not matched to a gene: 8. CDR3 length: 15 amino acids. The germline gives CDR1 SEHNR, CDR2 FQNEAQ (reference sequence). The DNA for the CDR3 is TGTGCCAGCAGCCCAGGGGGCGGCAATCGAAACACCATATATTTT. This gives the protein CASSPGGGNRNTIYF.

The chain links TRBV28 to TRBJ1-5; 10 bases fit TRBD1. Per germline, CDR1 MDHEN and CDR2 SYDVKM. V trimming: 6 bases; J trimming: 7 bases; junction bases outside the gene matches: 6. CDR3 length equals 14 residues. The chain's CDR3 is CASSPDRGDQPQHF. CDR3 DNA sequence: TGTGCCAGCAGCCCGGACAGGGGGGACCAGCCCCAGCATTTT. The full variable domain, completed using reference TRBV28 and TRBJ1-5, is DVKVTQSSRYLVKRTGEKVFLECVQDMDHENMFWYRQDPGLGLRLIYFSYDVKMKEKGDIPEGYSVSREKKERFSLILESASTNQTSMYLCASSPDRGDQPQHFGDGTRLSIL.

The V call is TRBV18, the J call TRBJ1-5; D call uncertain. Looked up from germline, CDR1 is KGHSH and CDR2 is LQKENI. V was clipped by 1 base and J by 5 bases, with 6 bases between them. This CDR3 has 13 residues. CDR3 nucleotides: TGTGCCAGCTCACCACAGAACGATCAGCCCCAGCATTTT. It codes for CASSPQNDQPQHF.

The gene calls are TRBV6-4 and TRBJ2-1; D is perhaps TRBD1 (6 bases). Germline loops: CDR1 MRHNA, CDR2 SNTAGT. The CDR3 is 13 amino acids. The V gene lost 6 bases and the J gene lost 9 bases, with 15 bases spanning the gap. The CDR3 is CASSVDRTSEQFF. Here the CDR3 DNA reads TGTGCCAGCAGCGTGGACAGAACCAGTGAGCAGTTCTTC.

The chain recombines TRBV7-9 with TRBJ1-5; 8 nucleotides align to TRBD1. The CDR3 covers 14 residues. The germline CDR1 and CDR2 sequences are SEHNR and FQNEAQ (reference sequence). The trim removed 6 bases at V and 6 bases at J, leaving 7 bases unmatched. The CDR3, as DNA: TGTGCCAGCAGGCGGACAGGGTCGGGTCAGCCCCAGCATTTT. This gives the protein CASRRTGSGQPQHF.

This chain connects TRBV9 to TRBJ2-3, with TRBD2 as a possible D gene (6 bases). Between the trimmed V and J ends, which lost 0 bases and 0 bases, there was a span of 11 bases. In germline, CDR1 is SGDLS, CDR2 YYNGEE. This CDR3 comprises 16 residues. The CDR3 nucleotides read TGTGCCAGCAGCGTAGTATCGGGACTCAGCACAGATACGCAGTATTTT. As protein: CASSVVSGLSTDTQYF.

The J gene is TRBJ1-2, the V gene TRBV30; D gene ambiguous. The V and J ends lost 4 bases and 1 base respectively, with 19 bases between them. This CDR3 contains 16 residues. Germline CDR1 and CDR2: GTSNPN and SVGIG (reference sequence). DNA for the CDR3: TGTGCCTGGACCCGACGCGGGGTGGAAGGTAACTATGGCTACACCTTC. This encodes CAWTRRGVEGNYGYTF.

The V gene is TRBV28, the J gene TRBJ2-2, with a possible D match to TRBD1 (6 bases). The CDR3 consists of 11 residues. From germline, CDR1 is MDHEN and CDR2 SYDVKM. Trimming took 6 bases from V and 11 from J, leaving 10 bases between them. CDR3 amino acids: CASSQDSELFF. Written as DNA, the CDR3 is TGTGCCAGCAGCCAGGACAGCGAGCTGTTTTTT.

The rearrangement joins TRBV7-3 to TRBJ2-2, with a tentative D call TRBD2 (6 bases). The CDR3 covers 16 residues. CDR1 SGHTA and CDR2 FQGTGA come from the germline V gene. V lost 5 bases, J lost 6 bases, and 19 bases lay in between. CDR3 amino acids: CASSDLGGAKSGELFF. The CDR3 DNA is TGTGCCAGCAGCGACCTTGGCGGGGCAAAATCCGGGGAGCTGTTTTTT.

This clone was recorded only once. No DNA is shown, since the ends of the CDR3 on it are uncertain; the CDR3 is the one TCRdb lists. The gene calls are TRBV9 and TRBJ2-3; no DNA check was done on the table's D call, TRBD2. Germline loops: CDR1 SGDLS, CDR2 YYNGEE. With termini counted, the CDR3 has 16 amino acids. Here the CDR3 reads CASSVAPGSGRAFKYF.

This clone was counted a single time. V usage is TRBV9 and J usage is TRBJ1-3, with D tentatively TRBD1 (5 bases). The CDR3 loop spans 20 amino acids. Between the trimmed V and J ends, which lost 3 bases and 1 base, there was a span of 26 bases. In germline, CDR1 is SGDLS, CDR2 YYNGEE. CDR3 sequence (DNA): TGTGCCAGCAGCGCGACGAGGACCCCGGGACCGAGCCCATCTGGAAACACCATATATTTT. It yields the protein CASSATRTPGPSPSGNTIYF.

This chain links TRBV5-8 with TRBJ1-4, with TRBD1 matching over 8 bases. The V gene end was trimmed by 3 bases and the J gene end by 3 bases; junction bases not matched to a gene: 7. This CDR3 has 16 residues. Germline lookup yields CDR1 SGHTS and CDR2 YDEGEE. CDR3 DNA sequence: TGTGCCAGCAGCTATTCTGACAGGGGTGCTAATGAAAAACTGTTTTTT. It codes for CASSYSDRGANEKLFF.

The chain has TRBV27 and TRBJ1-5; 7 bases are a match to TRBD1. Trimming removed 5 bases from V and 0 bases from J; junction bases left unmatched: 1. The CDR3 totals 14 residues. Germline CDR1 and CDR2: MNHEY and SMNVEV (reference sequence). CDR3 in DNA: TGTGCCAGCAGTAGACAGGGTAGCAATCAGCCCCAGCATTTT. Protein product: CASSRQGSNQPQHF.

This chain links TRBV7-2 with TRBJ2-3, with 8 bases identical to TRBD2. The CDR3 runs 17 residues. The germline CDR1 and CDR2 sequences are SGHTA and FQGNSA. Trimming took 2 bases from V and 8 from J; bases not matched to a gene: 15. The CDR3 protein is CASSLSRRGGRTGTQYF. CDR3 bases: TGTGCCAGCAGCTTAAGCCGACGGGGGGGACGCACGGGTACGCAGTATTTT.